This TCR beta chain was recovered during a study of CD8+CD57+ T cells in acquired aplastic anemia. Study overall: Sorted CD4+ plus CD8+ cells gave DNA averaging around 3 ug.

TCR beta VDJ and CDR3 were profiled, and genomic DNA was the template. TCRdb called the reads again in MiXCR, with one record for every CDR3 protein. This sample has hundreds of thousands of distinct CDR3 sequences; 65% to 75% occur once, and the top ten carry 3% to 5%. Study observations and caveats: Patients and controls turned out to have approximately 29 CD8+ CDR3 sequences in common.

In the case of this clonotype: Its antigen is not known.

Germline V lookup: CDR1 DFQATT, CDR2 SNEGSKA (reference sequence). Trimming removed 0 bases from V and 9 bases from J, with 15 bases in between. The CDR3 loop spans 15 amino acids. The chain couples TRBV20-1 to TRBJ1-6; D unresolved. The clonotype originates from a human donor in good health, serving as a control. Sequencing was done on a sample of sorted CD4+, CD8+, or CD8+CD57+ T cells (not recorded which) from PBMCs. The CDR3 bases are TGCAGTGCTAGAGAAGTAGGGTCAGCTGTTTCACCCCTCCACTTT. Amino acid sequence: CSAREVGSAVSPLHF.